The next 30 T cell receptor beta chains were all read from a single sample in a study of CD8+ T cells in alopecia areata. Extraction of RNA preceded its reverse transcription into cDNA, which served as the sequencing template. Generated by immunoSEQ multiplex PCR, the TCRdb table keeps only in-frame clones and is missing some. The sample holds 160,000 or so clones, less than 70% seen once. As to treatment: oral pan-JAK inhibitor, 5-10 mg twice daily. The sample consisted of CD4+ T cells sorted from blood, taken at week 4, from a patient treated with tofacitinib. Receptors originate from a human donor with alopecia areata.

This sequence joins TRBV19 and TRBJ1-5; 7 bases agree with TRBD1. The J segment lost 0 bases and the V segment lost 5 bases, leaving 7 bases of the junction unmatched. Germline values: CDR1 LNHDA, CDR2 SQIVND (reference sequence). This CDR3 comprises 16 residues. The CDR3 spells CASSAGTANSNQPQHF. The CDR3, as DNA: TGTGCCAGTAGTGCCGGGACAGCGAATAGCAATCAGCCCCAGCATTTT.

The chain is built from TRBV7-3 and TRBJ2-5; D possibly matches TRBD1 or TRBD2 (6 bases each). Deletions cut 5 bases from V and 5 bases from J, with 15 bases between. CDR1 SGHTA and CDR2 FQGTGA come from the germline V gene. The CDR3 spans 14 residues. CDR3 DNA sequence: TGTGCCAGCAGCCCGGTCGGGGGCCGGGAGACCCAGTACTTC. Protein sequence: CASSPVGGRETQYF.

CDR3 amino acids: CAYLDSNEQFF. DNA of the CDR3: TGTGCCTACTTGGACTCCAATGAGCAGTTCTTC. The genes are TRBV30 and TRBJ2-1; D is possibly TRBD2 (5 bases). The CDR3 consists of 11 residues. The V end lost 7 bases, the J end lost 6 bases, and 10 bases lay between the germline ends. The germline V gene encodes CDR1 GTSNPN and CDR2 SVGIG (reference sequence).

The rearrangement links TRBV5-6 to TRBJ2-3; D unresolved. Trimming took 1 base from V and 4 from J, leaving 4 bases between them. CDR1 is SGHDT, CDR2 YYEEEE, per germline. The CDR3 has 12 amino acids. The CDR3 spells CASSLRADTQYF. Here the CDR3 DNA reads TGTGCCAGCAGCTTGAGGGCAGATACGCAGTATTTT.

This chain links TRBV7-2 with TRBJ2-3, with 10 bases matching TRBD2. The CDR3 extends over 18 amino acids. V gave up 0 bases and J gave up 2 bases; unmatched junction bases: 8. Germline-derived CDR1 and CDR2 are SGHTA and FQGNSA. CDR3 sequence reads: CASSLAGGLATLTDTQYF. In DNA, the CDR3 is TGTGCCAGCAGCTTAGCGGGGGGACTAGCGACACTCACAGATACGCAGTATTTT.

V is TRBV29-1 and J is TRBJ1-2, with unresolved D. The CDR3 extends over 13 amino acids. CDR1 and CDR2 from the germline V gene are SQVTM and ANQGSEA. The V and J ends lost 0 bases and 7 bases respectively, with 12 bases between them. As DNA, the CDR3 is TGCAGCGTTGAAGACGAGGTAACGGGTGGCTACACCTTC. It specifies CSVEDEVTGGYTF.

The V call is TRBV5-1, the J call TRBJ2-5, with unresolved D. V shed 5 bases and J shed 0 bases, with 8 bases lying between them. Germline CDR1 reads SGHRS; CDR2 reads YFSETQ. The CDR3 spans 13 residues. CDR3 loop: CASRSFNQETQYF. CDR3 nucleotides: TGCGCCAGCAGATCCTTCAACCAAGAGACCCAGTACTTC.

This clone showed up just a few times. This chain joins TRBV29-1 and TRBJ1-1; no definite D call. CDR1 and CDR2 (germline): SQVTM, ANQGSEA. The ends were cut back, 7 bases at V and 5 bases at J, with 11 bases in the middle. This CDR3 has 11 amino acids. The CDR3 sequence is CSANPATEAFF. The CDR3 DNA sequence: TGCAGCGCAAACCCAGCTACTGAAGCTTTCTTT.

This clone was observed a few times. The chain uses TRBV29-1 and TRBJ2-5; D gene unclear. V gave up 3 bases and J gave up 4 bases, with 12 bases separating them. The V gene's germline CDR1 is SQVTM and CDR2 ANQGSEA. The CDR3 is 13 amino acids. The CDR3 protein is CSVDPGRRETQYF. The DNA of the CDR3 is TGCAGCGTTGATCCCGGGCGACGAGAGACCCAGTACTTC.

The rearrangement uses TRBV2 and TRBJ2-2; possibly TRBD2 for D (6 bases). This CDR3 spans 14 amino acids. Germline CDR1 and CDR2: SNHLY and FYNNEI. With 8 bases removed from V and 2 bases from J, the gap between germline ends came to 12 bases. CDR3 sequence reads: CASRGTPNTGELFF. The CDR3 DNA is TGTGCCAGCCGGGGGACTCCCAACACCGGGGAGCTGTTTTTT.

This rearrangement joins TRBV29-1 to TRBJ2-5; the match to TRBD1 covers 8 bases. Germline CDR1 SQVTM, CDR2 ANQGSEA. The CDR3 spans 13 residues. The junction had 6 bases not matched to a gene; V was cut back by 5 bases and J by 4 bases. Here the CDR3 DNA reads TGCAGCGTTTTAGGACAGGGATCAGAGACCCAGTACTTC. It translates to CSVLGQGSETQYF. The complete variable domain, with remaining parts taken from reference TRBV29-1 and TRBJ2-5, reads SAVISQKPSRDICQRGTSLTIQCQVDSQVTMMFWYRQQPGQSLTLIATANQGSEATYESGFVIDKFPISRPNLTFSTLTVSNMSPEDSSIYLCSVLGQGSETQYFGPGTRLLVL.

The CDR3, as DNA: TGCAGCGTTCCTACAGGGTCAAATACGCAGTATTTT. Encoded protein: CSVPTGSNTQYF. V gene TRBV29-1 combines with J gene TRBJ2-3; TRBD1 might be the D (6 bases). The CDR3 contains 12 residues. Germline lookup yields CDR1 SQVTM and CDR2 ANQGSEA. Trimming took 5 bases from V and 7 from J, leaving 13 bases between them.

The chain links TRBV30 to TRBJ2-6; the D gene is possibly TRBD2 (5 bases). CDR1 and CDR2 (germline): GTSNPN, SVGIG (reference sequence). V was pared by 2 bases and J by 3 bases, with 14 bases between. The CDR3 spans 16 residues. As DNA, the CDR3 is TGTGCCTGGAGTTTTGAGGGCTCAATTGGGGCCAACGTCCTGACTTTC. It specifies CAWSFEGSIGANVLTF. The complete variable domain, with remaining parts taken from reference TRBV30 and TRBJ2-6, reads SQTIHQWPATLVQPVGSPLSLECTVEGTSNPNLYWYRQAAGRGLQLLFYSVGIGQISSEVPQNLSASRPQDRQFILSSKKLLLSDSGFYLCAWSFEGSIGANVLTFGAGSRLTVL.

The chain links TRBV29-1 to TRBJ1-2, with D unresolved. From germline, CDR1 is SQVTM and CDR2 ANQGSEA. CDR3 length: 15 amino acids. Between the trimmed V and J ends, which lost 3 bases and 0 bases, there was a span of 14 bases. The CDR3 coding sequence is TGCAGCGTTGATGCAAAGGGTACTACTAACTATGGCTACACCTTC. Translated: CSVDAKGTTNYGYTF.

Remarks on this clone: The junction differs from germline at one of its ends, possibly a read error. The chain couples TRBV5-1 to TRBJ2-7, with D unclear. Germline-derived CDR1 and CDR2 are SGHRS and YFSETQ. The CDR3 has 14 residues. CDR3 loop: CASSLVGSVGEQYF. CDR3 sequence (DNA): TGTGCCAGCAGCTTAGTGGGTTCTGTGGGAGAGCAGTACTTC.

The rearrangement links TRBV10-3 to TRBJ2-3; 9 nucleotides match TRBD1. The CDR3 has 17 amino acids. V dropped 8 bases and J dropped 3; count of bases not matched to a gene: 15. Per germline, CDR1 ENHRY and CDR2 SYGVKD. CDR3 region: CAISRRGQGSLTDTQYF. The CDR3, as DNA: TGTGCCATCTCCCGGAGGGGACAGGGTAGTTTGACAGATACGCAGTATTTT.

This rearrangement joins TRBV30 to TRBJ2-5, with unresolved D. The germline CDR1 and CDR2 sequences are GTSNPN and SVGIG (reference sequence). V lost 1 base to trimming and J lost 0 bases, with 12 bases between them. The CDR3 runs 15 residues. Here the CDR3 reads CAWSEGNRYQETQYF. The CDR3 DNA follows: TGTGCCTGGAGTGAAGGGAATCGGTACCAAGAGACCCAGTACTTC.

The CDR3 is CATSRDQTANTGELFF. In nucleotides, the CDR3 is TGTGCCACCAGCAGAGATCAGACGGCGAACACCGGGGAGCTGTTTTTT. This chain joins TRBV15 and TRBJ2-2; D remains ambiguous. CDR1 is LNHNV, CDR2 YYDKDF, per germline (reference sequence). V lost 0 bases to trimming and J lost 0 bases, with 8 bases between them. The CDR3 is 16 residues long.

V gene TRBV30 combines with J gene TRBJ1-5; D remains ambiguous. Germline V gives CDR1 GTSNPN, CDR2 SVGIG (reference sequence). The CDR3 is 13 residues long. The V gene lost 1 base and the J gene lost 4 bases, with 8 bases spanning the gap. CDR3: CAWSAAGNQPQHF. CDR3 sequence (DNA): TGTGCCTGGAGTGCCGCCGGGAATCAGCCCCAGCATTTT.

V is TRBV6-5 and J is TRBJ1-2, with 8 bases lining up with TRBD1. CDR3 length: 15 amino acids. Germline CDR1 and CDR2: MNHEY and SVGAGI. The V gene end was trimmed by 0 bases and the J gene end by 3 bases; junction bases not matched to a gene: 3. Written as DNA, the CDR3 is TGTGCCAGCAGTTACTCCCCCAGGGGGCACTATGGCTACACCTTC. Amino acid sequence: CASSYSPRGHYGYTF.

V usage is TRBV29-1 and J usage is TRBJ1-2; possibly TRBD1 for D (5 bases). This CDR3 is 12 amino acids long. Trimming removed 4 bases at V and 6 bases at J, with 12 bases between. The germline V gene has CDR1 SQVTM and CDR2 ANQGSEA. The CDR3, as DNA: TGCAGCGTTGTTCGGGGCGAAAATGGCTACACCTTC. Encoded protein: CSVVRGENGYTF.

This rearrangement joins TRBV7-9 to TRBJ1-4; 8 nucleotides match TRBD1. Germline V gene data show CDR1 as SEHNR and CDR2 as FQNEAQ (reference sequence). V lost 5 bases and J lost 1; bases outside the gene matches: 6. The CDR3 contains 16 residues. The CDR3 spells CASSVGQGRTNEKLFF. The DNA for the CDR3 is TGTGCCAGCAGCGTCGGACAGGGTCGAACTAATGAAAAACTGTTTTTT. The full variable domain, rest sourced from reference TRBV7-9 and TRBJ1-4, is DTGVSQNPRHKITKRGQNVTFRCDPISEHNRLYWYRQTLGQGPEFLTYFQNEAQLEKSRLLSDRFSAERPKGSFSTLEIQRTEQGDSAMYLCASSVGQGRTNEKLFFGSGTQLSVL.

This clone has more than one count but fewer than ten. The CDR3 protein is CSAGQDHNSPLHF. The CDR3, as DNA: TGCAGCGCCGGACAGGACCATAATTCACCCCTCCACTTT. The chain carries TRBV29-1 and TRBJ1-6; 7 bases agree with TRBD1. The germline CDR1 and CDR2 sequences are SQVTM and ANQGSEA. With 7 bases clipped from V and 5 bases from J, the junction kept 5 bases outside the gene matches. CDR3 length: 13 amino acids.

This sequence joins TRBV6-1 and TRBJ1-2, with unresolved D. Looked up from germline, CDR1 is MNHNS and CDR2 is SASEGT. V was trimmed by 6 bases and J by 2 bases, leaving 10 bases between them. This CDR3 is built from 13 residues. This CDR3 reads CASSSAWNYGYTF. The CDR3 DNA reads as TGTGCCAGCAGCTCGGCCTGGAACTATGGCTACACCTTC.

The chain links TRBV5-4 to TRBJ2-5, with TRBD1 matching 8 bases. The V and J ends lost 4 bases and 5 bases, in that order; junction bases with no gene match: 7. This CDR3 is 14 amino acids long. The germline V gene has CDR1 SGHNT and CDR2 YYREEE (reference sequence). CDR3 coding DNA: TGTGCCAGCAGCCCGAATACAGGGGGGGAGACCCAGTACTTC. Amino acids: CASSPNTGGETQYF.

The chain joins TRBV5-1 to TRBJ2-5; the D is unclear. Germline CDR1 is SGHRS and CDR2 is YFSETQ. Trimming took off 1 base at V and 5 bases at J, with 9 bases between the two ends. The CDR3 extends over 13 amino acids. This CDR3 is CASSLRALETQYF. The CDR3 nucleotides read TGCGCCAGCAGCTTGCGGGCCCTCGAGACCCAGTACTTC.

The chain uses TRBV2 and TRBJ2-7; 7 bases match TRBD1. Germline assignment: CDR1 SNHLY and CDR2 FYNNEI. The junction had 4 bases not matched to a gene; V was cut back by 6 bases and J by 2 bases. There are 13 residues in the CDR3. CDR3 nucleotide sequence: TGTGCCAGCAGGAGGACAGGCCCCTACGAGCAGTACTTC. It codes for CASRRTGPYEQYF.

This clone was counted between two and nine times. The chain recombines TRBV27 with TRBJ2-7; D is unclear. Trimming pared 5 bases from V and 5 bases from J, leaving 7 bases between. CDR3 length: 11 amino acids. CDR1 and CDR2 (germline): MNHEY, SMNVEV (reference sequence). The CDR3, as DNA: TGTGCCAGCAGTAGGCTTAACGAGCAGTACTTC. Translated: CASSRLNEQYF.

CDR3 nucleotides: TGTGCCAGCAGCTGGACACAGGGTTGGACTGAAGCTTTCTTT. Translated: CASSWTQGWTEAFF. The rearrangement links TRBV13 to TRBJ1-1, with a weak D call TRBD1 (6 bases). The ends were cut back, 4 bases at V and 5 bases at J, with 14 bases in the middle. From germline, CDR1 is PRHDT and CDR2 FYEKMQ (reference sequence). This CDR3 is 14 amino acids long.

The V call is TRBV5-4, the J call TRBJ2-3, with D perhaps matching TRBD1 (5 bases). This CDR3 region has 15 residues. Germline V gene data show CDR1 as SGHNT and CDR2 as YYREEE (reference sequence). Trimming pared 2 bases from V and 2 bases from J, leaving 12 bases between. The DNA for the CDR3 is TGTGCCAGCAGCTTAGTGAGCAGGGCCACAGATACGCAGTATTTT. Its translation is CASSLVSRATDTQYF.